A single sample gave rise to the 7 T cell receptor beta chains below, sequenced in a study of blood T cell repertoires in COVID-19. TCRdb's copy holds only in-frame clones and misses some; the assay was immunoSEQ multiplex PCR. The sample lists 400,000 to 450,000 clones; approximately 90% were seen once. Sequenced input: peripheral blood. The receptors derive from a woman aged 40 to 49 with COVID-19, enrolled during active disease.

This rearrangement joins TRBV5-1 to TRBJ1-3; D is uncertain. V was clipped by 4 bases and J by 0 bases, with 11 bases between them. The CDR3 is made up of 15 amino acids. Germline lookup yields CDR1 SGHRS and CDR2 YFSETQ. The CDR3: CASSLDMASGNTIYF. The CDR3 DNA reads TGCGCCAGCAGCCTTGACATGGCCTCTGGAAACACCATATATTTT.

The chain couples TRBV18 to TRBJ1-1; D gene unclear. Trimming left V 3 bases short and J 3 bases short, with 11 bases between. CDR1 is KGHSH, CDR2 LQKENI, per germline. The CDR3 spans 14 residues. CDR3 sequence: CASSPTYKDTEAFF. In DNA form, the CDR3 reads TGTGCCAGCTCACCGACATACAAAGACACTGAAGCTTTCTTT.

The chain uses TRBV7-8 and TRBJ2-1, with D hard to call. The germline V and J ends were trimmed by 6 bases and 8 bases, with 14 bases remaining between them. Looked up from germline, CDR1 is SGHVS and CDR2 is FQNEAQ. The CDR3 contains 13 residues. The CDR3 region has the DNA TGTGCCAGCAGTCCTTTGGCCGAACATGAGCAGTTCTTC. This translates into CASSPLAEHEQFF.

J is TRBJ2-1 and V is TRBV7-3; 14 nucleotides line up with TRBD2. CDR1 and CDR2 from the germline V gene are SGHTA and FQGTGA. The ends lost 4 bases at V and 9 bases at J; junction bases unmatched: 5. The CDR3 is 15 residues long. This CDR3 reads CASSYGLAGGGEQFF. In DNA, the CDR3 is TGTGCCAGCAGCTACGGACTAGCGGGAGGCGGTGAGCAGTTCTTC.

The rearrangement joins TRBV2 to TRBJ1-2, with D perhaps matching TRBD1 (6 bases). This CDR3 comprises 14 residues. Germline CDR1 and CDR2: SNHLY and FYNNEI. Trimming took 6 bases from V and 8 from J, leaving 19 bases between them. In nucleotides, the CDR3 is TGTGCCAGCAGCGTCCGACAGGATCTAAGCGGCTACACCTTC. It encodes CASSVRQDLSGYTF.

The chain's CDR3 is CASSSPTGLGYGYTF. CDR3 sequence (DNA): TGTGCCAGCAGCTCGCCGACAGGGTTGGGCTATGGCTACACCTTC. J is TRBJ1-2 and V is TRBV7-2; 7 bases map to TRBD1. The CDR3 has 15 residues. Germline V CDR1 and CDR2: SGHTA, FQGNSA. J lost 4 bases, V lost 4 bases, and 9 bases had no gene match.

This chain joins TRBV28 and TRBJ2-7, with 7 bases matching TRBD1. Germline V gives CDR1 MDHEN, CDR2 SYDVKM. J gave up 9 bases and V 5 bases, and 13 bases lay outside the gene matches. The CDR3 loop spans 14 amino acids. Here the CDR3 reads CASSLQGIWAGQYF. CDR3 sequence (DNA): TGTGCCAGCAGTCTACAGGGGATTTGGGCGGGGCAGTACTTC.